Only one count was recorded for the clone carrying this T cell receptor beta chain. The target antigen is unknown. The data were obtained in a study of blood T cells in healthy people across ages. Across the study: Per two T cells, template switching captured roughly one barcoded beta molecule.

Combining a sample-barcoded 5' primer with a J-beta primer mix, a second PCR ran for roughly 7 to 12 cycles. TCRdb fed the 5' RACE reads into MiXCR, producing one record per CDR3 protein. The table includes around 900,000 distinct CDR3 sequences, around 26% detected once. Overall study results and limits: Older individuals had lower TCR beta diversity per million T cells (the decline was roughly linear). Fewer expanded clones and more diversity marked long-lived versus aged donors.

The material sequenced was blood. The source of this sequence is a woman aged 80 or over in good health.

The CDR3 DNA is TGTGCCAGCAGCCAACCGACTAGCGGGCCGCCCTTGACAGATACGCAGTATTTT. Its protein is CASSQPTSGPPLTDTQYF. The chain employs TRBV3-1 and TRBJ2-3, with 10 bases fitting TRBD2. There are 18 residues in the CDR3. CDR1 LGHDT and CDR2 YNNKEL come from the germline V gene (reference sequence). J gave up 3 bases and V 2 bases, and 11 bases lay outside the gene matches.